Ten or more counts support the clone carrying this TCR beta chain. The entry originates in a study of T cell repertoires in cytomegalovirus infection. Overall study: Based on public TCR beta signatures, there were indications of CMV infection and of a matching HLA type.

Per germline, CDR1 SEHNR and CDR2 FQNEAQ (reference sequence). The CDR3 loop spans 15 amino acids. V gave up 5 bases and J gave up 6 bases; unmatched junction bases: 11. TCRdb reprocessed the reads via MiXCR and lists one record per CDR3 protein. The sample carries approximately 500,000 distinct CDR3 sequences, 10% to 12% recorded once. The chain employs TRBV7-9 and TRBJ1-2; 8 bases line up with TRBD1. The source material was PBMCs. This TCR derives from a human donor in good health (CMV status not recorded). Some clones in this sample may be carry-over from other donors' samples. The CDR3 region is CASSLGTGREDGYTF. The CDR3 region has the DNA TGTGCCAGCAGCCTAGGGACAGGTCGAGAGGATGGCTACACCTTC. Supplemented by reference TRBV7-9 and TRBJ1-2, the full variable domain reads DTGVSQNPRHKITKRGQNVTFRCDPISEHNRLYWYRQTLGQGPEFLTYFQNEAQLEKSRLLSDRFSAERPKGSFSTLEIQRTEQGDSAMYLCASSLGTGREDGYTFGSGTRLTVV.